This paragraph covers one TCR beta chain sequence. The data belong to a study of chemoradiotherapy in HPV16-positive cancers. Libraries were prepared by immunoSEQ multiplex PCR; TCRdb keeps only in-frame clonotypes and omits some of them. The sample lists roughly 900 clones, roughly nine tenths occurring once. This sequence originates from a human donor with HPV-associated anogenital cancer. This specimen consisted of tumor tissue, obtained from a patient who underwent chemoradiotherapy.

In DNA, the CDR3 is TGCGCCAGCACCTGGACTAGCGGGGGGGCAGGTGAGCAGTTCTTC. This gives the protein CASTWTSGGAGEQFF. V is TRBV5-1 and J is TRBJ2-1, with 15 positions matching TRBD2. Germline-derived CDR1 and CDR2 are SGHRS and YFSETQ. V shed 6 bases, J shed 9 bases, and the junction held 7 bases outside the gene matches. This CDR3 spans 15 amino acids.